Sequencing of this T cell receptor (beta chain) was carried out in a study of blood T cell repertoires in COVID-19. Overall study context: Sites in the United States, Italy and Spain provided acute and convalescent COVID-19 samples. The analysed material was cDNA or gDNA that came from T cells, B-cell-depleted T cells, or PBMCs.

The length of the CDR3 is 14 residues. Germline V gene lookup returns CDR1 KGHSH and CDR2 LQKENI. V was pared by 3 bases and J by 8 bases, with 5 bases of the junction left unmatched. In the original analysis: Using reference gene primer amplification, nucleated cell counts were estimated. Clones were sequenced by immunoSEQ multiplex PCR, and TCRdb holds only the in-frame ones, with some missing. The V and J calls and clone size were taken over from that table, and D and trimming were inferred from the DNA. The sample shows fewer than 100,000 clones, roughly nine tenths of them seen only once. Material for sequencing was peripheral blood. The TCR was taken from a woman aged 45-59 years in a cohort sampled during active COVID-19. The rearrangement joins TRBV18 to TRBJ2-1, with 9 bases identical to TRBD1. The CDR3 coding sequence is TGTGCCAGCTCACCGGGACAGGGTATCTATGAGCAGTTCTTC. This translates into CASSPGQGIYEQFF.